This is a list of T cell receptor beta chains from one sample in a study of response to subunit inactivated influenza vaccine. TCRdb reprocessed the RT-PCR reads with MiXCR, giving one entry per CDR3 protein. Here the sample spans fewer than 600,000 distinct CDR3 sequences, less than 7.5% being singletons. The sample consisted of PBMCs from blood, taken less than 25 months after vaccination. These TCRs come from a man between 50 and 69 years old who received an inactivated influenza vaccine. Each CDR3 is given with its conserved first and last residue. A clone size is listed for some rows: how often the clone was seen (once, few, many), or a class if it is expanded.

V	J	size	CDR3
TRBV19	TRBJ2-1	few	CASTPAGKGYNEQFF
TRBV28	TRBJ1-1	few	CASSLRGINPYTEAFF
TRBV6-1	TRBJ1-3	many	CASSLGQGTSSGNTIYF
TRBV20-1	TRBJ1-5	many	CSARFGNQPQHF
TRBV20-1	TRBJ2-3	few	CRVRPKRGTDTQYF
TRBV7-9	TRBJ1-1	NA	CASSLGGAWNTEAFF
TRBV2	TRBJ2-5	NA	CASRIGTVQETQYF
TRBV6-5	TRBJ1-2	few	CASSYSRGLVDGYTF
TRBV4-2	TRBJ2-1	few	CASSQGDNTHNEQFF
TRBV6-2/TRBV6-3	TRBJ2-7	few	CASSLNSGYEQYF
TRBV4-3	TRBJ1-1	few	CASSQTKRGTEAFF
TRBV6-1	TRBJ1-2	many	CASSPGQGANYGYTF
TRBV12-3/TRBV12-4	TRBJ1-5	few	CASSRGQGASHQPQHF
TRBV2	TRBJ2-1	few	CAIRTETEQFF
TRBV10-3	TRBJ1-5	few	CAISDGNNQPQHF
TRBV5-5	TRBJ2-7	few	CASSYHRGPMDEQYF
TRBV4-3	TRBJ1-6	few	CASSQSRDRSNSPLHF
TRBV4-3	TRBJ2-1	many	CASSQDGTERNEQFF
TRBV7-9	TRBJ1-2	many	CASSYDRGRRNYGYTF
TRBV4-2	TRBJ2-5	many	CASSQDPSGRSPETQYF
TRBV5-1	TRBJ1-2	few	CASRTGQGAGYTF
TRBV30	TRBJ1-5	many	CAWSAGASGNQPQHF
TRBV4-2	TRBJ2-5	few	CASSQEGGLAGTQYF
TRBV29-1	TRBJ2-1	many	CSVARRQPEDEQFF
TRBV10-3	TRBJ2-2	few	CAIGGTGELFF
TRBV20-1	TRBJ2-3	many	CSARETSGTDTQYF
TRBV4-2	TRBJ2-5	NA	CASSHGTSGGGETQYF
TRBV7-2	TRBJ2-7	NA	CASSILLGYEQYF
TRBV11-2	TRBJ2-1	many	CASSLERNRAEQFF
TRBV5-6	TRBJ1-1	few	CASSLRRSGAKPMNTEAFF
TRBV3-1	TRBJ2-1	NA	CASSVEGGAGYNEQFF
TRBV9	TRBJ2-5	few	CASSDGGGVETQYF